This T cell receptor (beta chain) was profiled in a study of T-cell memory formation after mild COVID-19. Trimming took off 1 base at V and 7 bases at J, with 12 bases between the two ends. The germline gives CDR1 SGDLS, CDR2 YYNGEE. CDR3 size: 13 residues. TCRdb independently ran MiXCR on the 5' RACE reads; one entry per CDR3 protein. The sample has about 430,000 distinct CDR3 sequences, roughly 26% seen once. This clonotype occurred a few times. The receptor was isolated from an adult woman who had mild COVID-19 (a few samples of this study predate the infection). Cell type and time point are not known. The J gene is TRBJ2-7, the V gene TRBV9, with D possibly matching TRBD2 (6 bases). Sample: PBMCs or a T cell subset sorted from them (not recorded which). The CDR3 nucleotides read TGTGCCAGCAGCGTACTAGCGACTGGTGAGCAGTACTTC. Its protein is CASSVLATGEQYF. Supplemented by reference TRBV9 and TRBJ2-7, the full variable domain reads DSGVTQTPKHLITATGQRVTLRCSPRSGDLSVYWYQQSLDQGLQFLIQYYNGEERAKGNILERFSAQQFPDLHSELNLSSLELGDSALYFCASSVLATGEQYFGPGTRLTVT.